This T cell receptor (beta chain) was recovered during a study of shared T cell receptors in the human thymus. TCRdb keeps only in-frame clones here, not all; method: immunoSEQ multiplex PCR. The repertoire holds over 650,000 clones, with 70% to 90% as singletons. This CDR3 is 18 amino acids long. The germline V gene has CDR1 ENHRY and CDR2 SYGVKD. V trimming: 6 bases; J trimming: 1 base; junction bases outside the gene matches: 10. These records were also assigned to another study, of human thymus T cells.

This clonotype originated in a boy under three years old with a congenital heart defect. Sequencing input: thymocytes. The rearrangement links TRBV10-3 to TRBJ2-6; 9 nucleotides agree with TRBD1. CDR3 DNA sequence: TGTGCCATCAGACGGGACAGGGCACCTTTATCTGGGGCCAACGTCCTGACTTTC. As protein: CAIRRDRAPLSGANVLTF.